Described below is a single TCR beta chain sequence and its context. Its antigen is as yet unknown. Trimming removed 1 base from V and 2 bases from J, with 8 bases in between. This CDR3 contains 14 residues. Germline values: CDR1 MGHRA, CDR2 YSYEKL. The data belong to a study of shared clonotypes between healthy human individuals. Points from the study as a whole: Memory subsets generally showed lower estimated richness than naive subsets. Roughly 5% was the fraction of naive CD4 clonotypes found shared across a few donors.

Positively selected for CCR7, the CD45RO-negative cells used as naive CD8 cells excluded terminally differentiated effector memory CD45RA+ cells. This table comes from immunoSEQ multiplex PCR, and its TCRdb copy is limited to in-frame clones, with some not included. Among millions of clones listed, about 95% were seen once. This sequence originates from a man aged 18 to 30 in good health. Sequencing used naive CD8+ T cells sorted from blood. The chain joins TRBV4-1 to TRBJ1-1; maybe TRBD1 (5 bases). The CDR3 protein is CASSQVGHNTEAFF. The CDR3 nucleotides are TGCGCCAGCAGCCAAGTGGGGCATAACACTGAAGCTTTCTTT.